This T cell receptor (beta chain) is from a study of cytomegalovirus exposure and HLA in healthy donors. This CDR3 spans 16 amino acids. Germline loops: CDR1 SSHAT, CDR2 FNYEAQ (reference sequence). V shed 5 bases and J shed 0 bases, with 13 bases lying between them. This clone was observed a few times. Repertoires were generated with immunoSEQ multiplex PCR, while TCRdb's copy carries only in-frame clones and drops some. The table lists tens of thousands of clones, almost 95% of them singletons, with around 1.4% in the top ten. The sequenced material came from PBMCs. The rearrangement joins TRBV7-7 to TRBJ2-2; TRBD2 might be the D (5 bases). This receptor was identified in a man in his late teens or twenties in good health and CMV-seronegative. As DNA, the CDR3 is TGTGCCAGCAGCCCATTAAGCGGAGCGAACACCGGGGAGCTGTTTTTT. Translating gives CASSPLSGANTGELFF.